These T cell receptor beta chains were read from a single sample in a study of cytomegalovirus exposure and HLA in healthy donors. Assay used: immunoSEQ multiplex PCR; TCRdb lists only in-frame clones, some missing. This table holds 55,000 to 70,000 clones, roughly 69% found once. The source material was PBMCs. All receptors come from a woman aged 50 to 65 in good health and CMV-seronegative. CDR3s include the opening cysteine and the closing phenylalanine or tryptophan. Each record gives: clone size, V gene, J gene, D gene, CDR3 protein, CDR3 DNA. D genes are given only for firm matches. The size field is filled for only some rows; it gives once, few, many or a size class.

abundance: .
v_gene: TRBV25-1
j_gene: TRBJ1-4
d_gene: .
CDR3aa: CASSGGWKLFF
CDR3nt: TGTGCCAGCAGTGGAGGGTGGAAACTGTTTTTT

abundance: .
v_gene: TRBV7-3
j_gene: TRBJ1-1
d_gene: .
CDR3aa: CASSLNSGSTEAFF
CDR3nt: TGTGCCAGCAGCTTAAATTCAGGGTCCACTGAAGCTTTCTTT

abundance: .
v_gene: TRBV19
j_gene: TRBJ2-1
d_gene: .
CDR3aa: CASSTSISASSYNEQFF
CDR3nt: TGTGCCAGTAGTACCTCGATATCCGCGAGTTCCTACAATGAGCAGTTCTTC

abundance: few
v_gene: TRBV27
j_gene: TRBJ1-3
d_gene: .
CDR3aa: CASSLSREFGNTIYF
CDR3nt: TGTGCCAGCAGTTTATCGCGGGAGTTTGGAAACACCATATATTTT

abundance: .
v_gene: TRBV7-9
j_gene: TRBJ1-4
d_gene: .
CDR3aa: CASSLGRSGEKLFF
CDR3nt: TGTGCCAGCAGCTTAGGCCGCTCGGGAGAAAAACTGTTTTTT

abundance: .
v_gene: TRBV15
j_gene: TRBJ1-4
d_gene: .
CDR3aa: CATSRGATNEKLFF
CDR3nt: TGTGCCACCAGCAGGGGAGCAACTAATGAAAAACTGTTTTTT

abundance: few
v_gene: TRBV7-6
j_gene: TRBJ1-1
d_gene: .
CDR3aa: CASSRDTNTEAFF
CDR3nt: TGTGCCAGCAGCCGGGACACGAACACTGAAGCTTTCTTT

abundance: .
v_gene: TRBV29-1
j_gene: TRBJ2-3
d_gene: .
CDR3aa: CSVEGRGSVDTQYF
CDR3nt: TGCAGCGTTGAAGGTAGGGGAAGCGTCGATACGCAGTATTTT

abundance: .
v_gene: TRBV7-8
j_gene: TRBJ2-2
d_gene: TRBD2
CDR3aa: CASSLLGLASNTGELFF
CDR3nt: TGTGCCAGCAGCCTGCTTGGACTAGCGTCGAACACCGGGGAGCTGTTTTTT

abundance: .
v_gene: TRBV7-2
j_gene: TRBJ2-1
d_gene: TRBD2
CDR3aa: CASSLYTGGGNEQFF
CDR3nt: TGTGCCAGCAGCTTATACACGGGAGGCGGCAATGAGCAGTTCTTC

abundance: .
v_gene: TRBV7-3
j_gene: TRBJ2-1
d_gene: TRBD2
CDR3aa: CASSLRGLAGGDNEQFF
CDR3nt: TGTGCCAGCAGCTTAAGGGGACTAGCGGGAGGAGACAATGAGCAGTTCTTC

abundance: .
v_gene: TRBV9
j_gene: TRBJ2-3
d_gene: TRBD2
CDR3aa: CASGRDVYRDTQYF
CDR3nt: TGTGCCAGTGGGAGGGACGTATATCGGGATACGCAGTATTTT

abundance: few
v_gene: TRBV5-1
j_gene: TRBJ1-5
d_gene: .
CDR3aa: CASSFSGYQPQHF
CDR3nt: TGCGCCAGCAGCTTCTCGGGGTATCAGCCCCAGCATTTT

abundance: .
v_gene: TRBV6-5
j_gene: TRBJ1-1
d_gene: TRBD1
CDR3aa: CASRMVGGLTEAFF
CDR3nt: TGTGCCAGCCGTATGGTAGGGGGCCTCACTGAAGCTTTCTTT

abundance: .
v_gene: TRBV7-2
j_gene: TRBJ1-4
d_gene: .
CDR3aa: CASSDPRQGGEKLFF
CDR3nt: TGTGCCAGCAGCGACCCCCGCCAGGGCGGTGAAAAACTGTTTTTT

abundance: .
v_gene: TRBV4-3
j_gene: TRBJ2-2
d_gene: TRBD1
CDR3aa: CASSRRDSHTGELFF
CDR3nt: TGCGCCAGCAGCCGACGGGACAGCCACACCGGGGAGCTGTTTTTT

abundance: .
v_gene: TRBV11-2
j_gene: TRBJ1-1
d_gene: .
CDR3aa: CASSEDEAFF
CDR3nt: TGTGCCAGCAGCGAGGATGAAGCTTTCTTT

abundance: .
v_gene: TRBV6-5
j_gene: TRBJ2-7
d_gene: TRBD1
CDR3aa: CASSLGQRWSEQYF
CDR3nt: TGTGCCAGCAGTTTGGGACAGAGATGGAGCGAGCAGTACTTC

abundance: .
v_gene: TRBV5-6
j_gene: TRBJ1-1
d_gene: .
CDR3aa: CASLGGNTEAFF
CDR3nt: TGTGCCAGCCTGGGGGGTAACACTGAAGCTTTCTTT

abundance: .
v_gene: TRBV5-1
j_gene: TRBJ2-7
d_gene: .
CDR3aa: CASSLDNSYEQYF
CDR3nt: TGCGCCAGCAGCTTGGACAACTCCTACGAGCAGTACTTC

abundance: .
v_gene: TRBV29-1
j_gene: TRBJ2-5
d_gene: TRBD1
CDR3aa: CSVQRQGFETQYF
CDR3nt: TGCAGCGTCCAGAGACAGGGATTCGAGACCCAGTACTTC

abundance: .
v_gene: TRBV9
j_gene: TRBJ1-1
d_gene: .
CDR3aa: CASSVRLGGTEAFF
CDR3nt: TGTGCCAGCAGCGTTCGCCTGGGAGGTACTGAAGCTTTCTTT

abundance: .
v_gene: TRBV11-1
j_gene: TRBJ1-1
d_gene: TRBD1
CDR3aa: CASRPDRVRNTEAFF
CDR3nt: TGTGCCAGCAGACCGGACAGGGTAAGGAACACTGAAGCTTTCTTT

abundance: .
v_gene: TRBV11-2
j_gene: TRBJ1-4
d_gene: TRBD1
CDR3aa: CASSRGQGLIF
CDR3nt: TGTGCCAGCAGCCGTGGACAGGGGTTGATTTTT